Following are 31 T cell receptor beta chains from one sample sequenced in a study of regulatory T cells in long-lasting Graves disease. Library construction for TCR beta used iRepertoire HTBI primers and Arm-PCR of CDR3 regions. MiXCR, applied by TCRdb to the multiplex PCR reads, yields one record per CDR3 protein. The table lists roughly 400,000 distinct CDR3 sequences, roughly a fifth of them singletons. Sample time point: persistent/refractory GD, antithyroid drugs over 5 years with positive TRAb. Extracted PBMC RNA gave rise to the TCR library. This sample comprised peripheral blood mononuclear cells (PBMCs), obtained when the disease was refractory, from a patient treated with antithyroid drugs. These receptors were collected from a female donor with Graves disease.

The CDR3 spells CASSYRGTSGSSYNEQFF. The CDR3 DNA reads as TGTGCCAGCAGTTACCGGGGGACTAGCGGGAGCTCCTACAATGAGCAGTTCTTC. The genes are TRBV6-9 and TRBJ2-1; 14 nucleotides match TRBD2. The trim removed 3 bases at V and 0 bases at J, leaving 4 bases unmatched. The CDR3 sequence is 18 residues long. Germline lookup yields CDR1 MNHGY and CDR2 SVAAGI.

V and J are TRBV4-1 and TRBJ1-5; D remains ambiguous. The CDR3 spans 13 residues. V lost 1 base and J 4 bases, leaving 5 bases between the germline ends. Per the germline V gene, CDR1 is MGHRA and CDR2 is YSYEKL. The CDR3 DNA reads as TGCGCCAGCAGCCAAGTAGGGAATCAGCCCCAGCATTTT. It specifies CASSQVGNQPQHF.

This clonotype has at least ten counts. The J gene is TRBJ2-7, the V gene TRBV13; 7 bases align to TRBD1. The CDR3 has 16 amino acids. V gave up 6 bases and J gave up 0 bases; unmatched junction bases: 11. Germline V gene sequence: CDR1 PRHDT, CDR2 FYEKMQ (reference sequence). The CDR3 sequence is CASSSPTRDSSYEQYF. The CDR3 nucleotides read TGTGCCAGCAGTTCTCCTACACGGGACAGCTCCTACGAGCAGTACTTC.

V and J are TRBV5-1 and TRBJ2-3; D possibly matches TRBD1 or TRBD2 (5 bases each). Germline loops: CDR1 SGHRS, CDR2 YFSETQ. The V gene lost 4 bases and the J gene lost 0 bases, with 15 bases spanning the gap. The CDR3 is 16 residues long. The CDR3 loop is CASSEGTTLSTDTQYF. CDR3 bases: TGCGCCAGCAGCGAGGGGACCACCCTTAGCACAGATACGCAGTATTTT.

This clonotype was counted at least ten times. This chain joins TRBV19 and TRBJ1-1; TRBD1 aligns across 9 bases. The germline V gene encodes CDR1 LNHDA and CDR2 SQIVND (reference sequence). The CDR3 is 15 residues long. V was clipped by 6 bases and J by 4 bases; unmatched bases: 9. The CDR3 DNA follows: TGTGCCAGTAGCCCGGGGACAGGGTTGCGCACTGAAGCTTTCTTT. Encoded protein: CASSPGTGLRTEAFF. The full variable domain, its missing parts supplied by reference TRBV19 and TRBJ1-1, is DGGITQSPKYLFRKEGQNVTLSCEQNLNHDAMYWYRQDPGQGLRLIYYSQIVNDFQKGDIAEGYSVSREKKESFPLTVTSAQKNPTAFYLCASSPGTGLRTEAFFGQGTRLTVV.

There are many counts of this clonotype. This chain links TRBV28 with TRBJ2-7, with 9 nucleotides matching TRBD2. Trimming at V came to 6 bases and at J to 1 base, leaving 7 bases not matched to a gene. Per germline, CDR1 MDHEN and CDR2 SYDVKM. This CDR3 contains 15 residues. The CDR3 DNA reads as TGTGCCAGCAGGGGTAGCGGGAGATCTTCCTACGAGCAGTACTTC. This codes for CASRGSGRSSYEQYF. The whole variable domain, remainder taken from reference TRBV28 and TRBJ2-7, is DVKVTQSSRYLVKRTGEKVFLECVQDMDHENMFWYRQDPGLGLRLIYFSYDVKMKEKGDIPEGYSVSREKKERFSLILESASTNQTSMYLCASRGSGRSSYEQYFGPGTRLTVT.

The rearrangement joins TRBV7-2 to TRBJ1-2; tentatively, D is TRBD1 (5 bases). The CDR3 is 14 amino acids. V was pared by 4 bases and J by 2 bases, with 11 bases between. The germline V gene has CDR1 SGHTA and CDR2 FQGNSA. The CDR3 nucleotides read TGTGCCAGCAGCTCGTATGGGGGGAACTATGGCTACACCTTC. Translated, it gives CASSSYGGNYGYTF.

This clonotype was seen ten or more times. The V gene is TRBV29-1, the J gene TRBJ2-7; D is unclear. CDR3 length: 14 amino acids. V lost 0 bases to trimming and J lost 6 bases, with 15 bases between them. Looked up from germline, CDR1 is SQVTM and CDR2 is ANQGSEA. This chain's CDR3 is CSVEDSPSTAEQYF. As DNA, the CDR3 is TGCAGCGTTGAAGATTCGCCCTCTACGGCCGAGCAGTACTTC.

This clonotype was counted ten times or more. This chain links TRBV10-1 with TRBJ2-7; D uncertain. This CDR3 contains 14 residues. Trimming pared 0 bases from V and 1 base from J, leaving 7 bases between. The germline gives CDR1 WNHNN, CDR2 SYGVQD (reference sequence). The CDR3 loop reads CASSESGRSYEQYF. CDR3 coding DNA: TGCGCCAGCAGTGAGTCGGGTAGATCCTACGAGCAGTACTTC.

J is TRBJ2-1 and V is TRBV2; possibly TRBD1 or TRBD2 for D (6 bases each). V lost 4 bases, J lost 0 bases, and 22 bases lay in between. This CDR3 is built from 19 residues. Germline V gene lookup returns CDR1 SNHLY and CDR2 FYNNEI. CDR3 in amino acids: CASSVRAGDWNLSYNEQFF. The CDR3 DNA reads TGTGCCAGCAGTGTTCGGGCAGGGGACTGGAACCTCTCCTACAATGAGCAGTTCTTC. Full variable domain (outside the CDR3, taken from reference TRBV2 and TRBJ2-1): EPEVTQTPSHQVTQMGQEVILRCVPISNHLYFYWYRQILGQKVEFLVSFYNNEISEKSEIFDDQFSVERPDGSNFTLKIRSTKLEDSAMYFCASSVRAGDWNLSYNEQFFGPGTRLTVL.

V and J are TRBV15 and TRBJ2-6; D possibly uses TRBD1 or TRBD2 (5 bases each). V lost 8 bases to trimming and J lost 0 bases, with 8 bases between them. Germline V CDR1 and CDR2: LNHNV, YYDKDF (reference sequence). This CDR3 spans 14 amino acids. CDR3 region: CATWGSSGANVLTF. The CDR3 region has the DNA TGTGCCACCTGGGGGAGCTCTGGGGCCAACGTCCTGACTTTC. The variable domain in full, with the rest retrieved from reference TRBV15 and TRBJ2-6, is DAMVIQNPRYQVTQFGKPVTLSCSQTLNHNVMYWYQQKSSQAPKLLFHYYDKDFNNEADTPDNFQSRRPNTSFCFLDIRSPGLGDTAMYLCATWGSSGANVLTFGAGSRLTVL.

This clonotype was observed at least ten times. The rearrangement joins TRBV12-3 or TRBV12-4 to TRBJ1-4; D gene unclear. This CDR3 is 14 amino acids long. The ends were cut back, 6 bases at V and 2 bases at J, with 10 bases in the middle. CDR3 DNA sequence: TGTGCCAGCAGCGACGGCATCACTAATGAAAAACTGTTTTTT. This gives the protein CASSDGITNEKLFF.

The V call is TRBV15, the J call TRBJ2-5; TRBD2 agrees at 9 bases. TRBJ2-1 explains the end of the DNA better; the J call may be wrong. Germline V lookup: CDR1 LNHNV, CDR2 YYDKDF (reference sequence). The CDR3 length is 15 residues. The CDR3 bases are TGTGCCACCAGCAAACCGGGACTAGCAACGAATGAGCAGTTCTTC. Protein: CATSKPGLATNEQFF.

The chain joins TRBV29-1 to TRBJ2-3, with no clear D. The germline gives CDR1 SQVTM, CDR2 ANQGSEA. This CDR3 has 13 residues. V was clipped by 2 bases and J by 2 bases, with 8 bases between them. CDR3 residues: CSVELLNTDTQYF. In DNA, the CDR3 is TGCAGCGTTGAATTACTGAACACAGATACGCAGTATTTT.

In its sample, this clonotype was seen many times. DNA for the CDR3: TGTGCCAGCAGTGAATGGGGGGGGCCCACTCGGGGCACCGGGGAGCTGTTTTTT. Translating gives CASSEWGGPTRGTGELFF. This chain joins TRBV25-1 and TRBJ2-2, with D possibly being TRBD2 (7 bases). Germline V lookup: CDR1 MGHDK, CDR2 SYGVNS. Between the trimmed V and J ends, which lost 1 base and 4 bases, there was a span of 19 bases. This CDR3 is built from 18 residues. The whole variable domain, remainder taken from reference TRBV25-1 and TRBJ2-2, is EADIYQTPRYLVIGTGKKITLECSQTMGHDKMYWYQQDPGMELHLIHYSYGVNSTEKGDLSSESTVSRIRTEHFPLTLESARPSHTSQYLCASSEWGGPTRGTGELFFGEGSRLTVL.

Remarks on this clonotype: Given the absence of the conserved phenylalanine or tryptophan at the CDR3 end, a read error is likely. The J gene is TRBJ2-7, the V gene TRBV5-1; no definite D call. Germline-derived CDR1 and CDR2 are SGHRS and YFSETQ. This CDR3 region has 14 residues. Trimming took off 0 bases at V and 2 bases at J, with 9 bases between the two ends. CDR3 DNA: TGCGCCAGCAGCTTGGAAGGGATAGCCTACGAGCAGTACCTC. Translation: CASSLEGIAYEQYL.

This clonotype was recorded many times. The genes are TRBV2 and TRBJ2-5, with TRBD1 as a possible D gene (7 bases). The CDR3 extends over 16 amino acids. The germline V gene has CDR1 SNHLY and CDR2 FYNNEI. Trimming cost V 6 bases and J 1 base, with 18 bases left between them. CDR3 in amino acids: CASSPGGAGGQETQYF. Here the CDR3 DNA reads TGTGCCAGCAGCCCAGGAGGGGCAGGGGGCCAAGAGACCCAGTACTTC.

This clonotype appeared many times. The CDR3 loop reads CASSLLDRAEKLFF. The CDR3 DNA reads TGTGCCAGCAGTTTACTGGACAGGGCCGAAAAACTGTTTTTT. The rearrangement uses TRBV28 and TRBJ1-4, with 8 bases fitting TRBD1. V shed 2 bases and J 8 bases; nucleotides not matched to a gene: 4. The CDR3 sequence is 14 residues long. Per the germline V gene, CDR1 is MDHEN and CDR2 is SYDVKM.

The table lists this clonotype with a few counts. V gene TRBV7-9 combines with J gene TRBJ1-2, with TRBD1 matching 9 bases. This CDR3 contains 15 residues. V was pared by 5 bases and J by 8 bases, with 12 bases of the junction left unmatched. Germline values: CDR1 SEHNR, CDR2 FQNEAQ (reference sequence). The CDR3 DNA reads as TGTGCCAGCAGCACCTGGACAGGGGTCGTGGGAGGCTACACCTTC. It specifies CASSTWTGVVGGYTF.

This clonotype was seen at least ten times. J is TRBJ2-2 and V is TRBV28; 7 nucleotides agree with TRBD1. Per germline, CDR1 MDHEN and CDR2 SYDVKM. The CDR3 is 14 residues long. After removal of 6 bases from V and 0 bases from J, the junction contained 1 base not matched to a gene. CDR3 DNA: TGTGCCAGCAGGGGACAGACGAACACCGGGGAGCTGTTTTTT. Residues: CASRGQTNTGELFF.

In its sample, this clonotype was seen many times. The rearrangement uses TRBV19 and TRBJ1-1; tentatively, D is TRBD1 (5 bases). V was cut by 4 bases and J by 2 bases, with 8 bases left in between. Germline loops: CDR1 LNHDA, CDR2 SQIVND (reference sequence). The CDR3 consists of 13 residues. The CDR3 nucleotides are TGTGCCAGTAGTAACAGGCTAAACACTGAAGCTTTCTTT. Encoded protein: CASSNRLNTEAFF. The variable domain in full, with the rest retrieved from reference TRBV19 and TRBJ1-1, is DGGITQSPKYLFRKEGQNVTLSCEQNLNHDAMYWYRQDPGQGLRLIYYSQIVNDFQKGDIAEGYSVSREKKESFPLTVTSAQKNPTAFYLCASSNRLNTEAFFGQGTRLTVV.

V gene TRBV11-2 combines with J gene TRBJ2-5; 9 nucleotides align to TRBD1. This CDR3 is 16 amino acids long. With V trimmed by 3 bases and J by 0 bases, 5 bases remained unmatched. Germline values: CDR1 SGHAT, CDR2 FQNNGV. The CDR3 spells CASSLGGQGYQETQYF. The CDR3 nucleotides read TGTGCCAGCAGCTTGGGAGGACAGGGGTACCAAGAGACCCAGTACTTC.

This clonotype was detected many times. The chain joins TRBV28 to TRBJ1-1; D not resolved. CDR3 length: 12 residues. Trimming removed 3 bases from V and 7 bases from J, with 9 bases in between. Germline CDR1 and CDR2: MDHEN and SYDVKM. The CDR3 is CASSLVQYEAFF. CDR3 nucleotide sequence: TGTGCCAGCAGTTTGGTACAGTATGAAGCTTTCTTT.

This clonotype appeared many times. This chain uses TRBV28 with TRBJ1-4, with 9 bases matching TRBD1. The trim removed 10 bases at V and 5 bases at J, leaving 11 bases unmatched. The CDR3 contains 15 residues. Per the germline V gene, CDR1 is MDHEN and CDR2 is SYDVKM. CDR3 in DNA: TGTGCCACCAATCTCCCCGGGACAGGGAATGAAAAACTGTTTTTT. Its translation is CATNLPGTGNEKLFF.

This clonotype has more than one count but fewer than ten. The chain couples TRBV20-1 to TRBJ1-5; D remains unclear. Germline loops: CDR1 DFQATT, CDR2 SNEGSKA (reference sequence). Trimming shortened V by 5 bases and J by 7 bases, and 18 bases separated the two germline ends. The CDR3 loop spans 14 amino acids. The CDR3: CSAAPGSGEQPQHF. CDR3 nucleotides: TGCAGTGCTGCGCCGGGAAGTGGGGAGCAGCCCCAGCATTTT.

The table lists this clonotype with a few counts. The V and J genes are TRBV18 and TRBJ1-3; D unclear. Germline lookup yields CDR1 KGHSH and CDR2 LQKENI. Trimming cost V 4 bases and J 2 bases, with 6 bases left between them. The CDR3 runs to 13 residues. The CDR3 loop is CASSQTPGNTIYF. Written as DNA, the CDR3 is TGTGCCAGCTCACAGACCCCTGGAAACACCATATATTTT. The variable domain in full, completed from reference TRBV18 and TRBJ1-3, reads NAGVMQNPRHLVRRRGQEARLRCSPMKGHSHVYWYRQLPEEGLKFMVYLQKENIIDESGMPKERFSAEFPKEGPSILRIQQVVRGDSAAYFCASSQTPGNTIYFGEGSWLTVV.

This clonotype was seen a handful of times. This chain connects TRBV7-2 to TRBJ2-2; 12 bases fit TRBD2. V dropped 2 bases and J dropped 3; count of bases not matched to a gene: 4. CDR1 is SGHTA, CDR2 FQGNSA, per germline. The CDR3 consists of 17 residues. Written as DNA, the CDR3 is TGTGCCAGCAGCTTACCCGGACTAGCGGGATACACCGGGGAGCTGTTTTTT. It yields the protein CASSLPGLAGYTGELFF.

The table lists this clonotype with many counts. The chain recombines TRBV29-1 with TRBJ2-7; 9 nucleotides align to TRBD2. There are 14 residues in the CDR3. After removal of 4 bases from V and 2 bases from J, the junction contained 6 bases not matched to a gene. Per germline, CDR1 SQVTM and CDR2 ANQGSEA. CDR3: CSVAQREAPYEQYF. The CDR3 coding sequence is TGCAGCGTTGCCCAGCGGGAGGCCCCCTACGAGCAGTACTTC.

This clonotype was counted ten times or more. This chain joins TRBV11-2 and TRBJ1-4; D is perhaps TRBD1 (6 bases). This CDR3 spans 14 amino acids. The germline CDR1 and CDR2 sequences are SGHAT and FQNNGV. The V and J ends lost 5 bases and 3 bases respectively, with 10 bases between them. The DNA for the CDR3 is TGTGCCAGCAGCCCGGACAGTCCTAATGAAAAACTGTTTTTT. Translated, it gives CASSPDSPNEKLFF.

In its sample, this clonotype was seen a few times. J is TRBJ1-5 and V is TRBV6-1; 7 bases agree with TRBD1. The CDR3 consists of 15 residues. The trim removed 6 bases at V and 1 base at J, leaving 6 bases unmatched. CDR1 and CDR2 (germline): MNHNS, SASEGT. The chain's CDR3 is CASSNGQASNQPQHF. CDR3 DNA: TGTGCCAGCAGCAATGGACAGGCAAGCAATCAGCCCCAGCATTTT.

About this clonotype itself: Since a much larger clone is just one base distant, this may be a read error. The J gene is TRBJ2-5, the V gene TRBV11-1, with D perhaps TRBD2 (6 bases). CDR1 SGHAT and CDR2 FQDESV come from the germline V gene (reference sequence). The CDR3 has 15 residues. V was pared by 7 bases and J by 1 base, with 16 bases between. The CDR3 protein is CASTQGLGVQETQYF. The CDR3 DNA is TGTGCCAGCACCCAGGGACTTGGGGTCCAAGAGACCCAGTACTTC. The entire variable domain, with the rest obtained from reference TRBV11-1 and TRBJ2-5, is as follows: EAEVAQSPRYKITEKSQAVAFWCDPISGHATLYWYRQILGQGPELLVQFQDESVVDDSQLPKDRFSAERLKGVDSTLKIQPAELGDSAMYLCASTQGLGVQETQYFGPGTRLLVL.